The clone carrying this T cell receptor (beta chain) has a handful of counts. Its specificity is not known. The sample belongs to a study of response to subunit inactivated influenza vaccine. Study-wide findings and caveats: T cells newly recruited by each seasonal influenza vaccination are few, the authors suggested.

MiXCR was run by TCRdb on the RT-PCR reads, yielding one entry per CDR3 protein. The sample shows about 780,000 distinct CDR3 sequences, 18% of them seen only once. The receptor was isolated from a man aged 45-65 years who received an inactivated influenza vaccine. Source: PBMCs from blood, taken roughly 5 days after vaccination.

CDR3 in amino acids: CASSYSFGQGENQPQHF. CDR3 bases: TGTGCCAGCAGTTACTCATTCGGACAGGGGGAAAATCAGCCCCAGCATTTT. The rearrangement links TRBV6-2 or TRBV6-3 to TRBJ1-5, with 10 bases aligning to TRBD1. J lost 4 bases, V lost 0 bases, and 6 bases had no gene match. The CDR3 totals 17 residues. The germline V gene has CDR1 MNHEY and CDR2 SVGEGT.